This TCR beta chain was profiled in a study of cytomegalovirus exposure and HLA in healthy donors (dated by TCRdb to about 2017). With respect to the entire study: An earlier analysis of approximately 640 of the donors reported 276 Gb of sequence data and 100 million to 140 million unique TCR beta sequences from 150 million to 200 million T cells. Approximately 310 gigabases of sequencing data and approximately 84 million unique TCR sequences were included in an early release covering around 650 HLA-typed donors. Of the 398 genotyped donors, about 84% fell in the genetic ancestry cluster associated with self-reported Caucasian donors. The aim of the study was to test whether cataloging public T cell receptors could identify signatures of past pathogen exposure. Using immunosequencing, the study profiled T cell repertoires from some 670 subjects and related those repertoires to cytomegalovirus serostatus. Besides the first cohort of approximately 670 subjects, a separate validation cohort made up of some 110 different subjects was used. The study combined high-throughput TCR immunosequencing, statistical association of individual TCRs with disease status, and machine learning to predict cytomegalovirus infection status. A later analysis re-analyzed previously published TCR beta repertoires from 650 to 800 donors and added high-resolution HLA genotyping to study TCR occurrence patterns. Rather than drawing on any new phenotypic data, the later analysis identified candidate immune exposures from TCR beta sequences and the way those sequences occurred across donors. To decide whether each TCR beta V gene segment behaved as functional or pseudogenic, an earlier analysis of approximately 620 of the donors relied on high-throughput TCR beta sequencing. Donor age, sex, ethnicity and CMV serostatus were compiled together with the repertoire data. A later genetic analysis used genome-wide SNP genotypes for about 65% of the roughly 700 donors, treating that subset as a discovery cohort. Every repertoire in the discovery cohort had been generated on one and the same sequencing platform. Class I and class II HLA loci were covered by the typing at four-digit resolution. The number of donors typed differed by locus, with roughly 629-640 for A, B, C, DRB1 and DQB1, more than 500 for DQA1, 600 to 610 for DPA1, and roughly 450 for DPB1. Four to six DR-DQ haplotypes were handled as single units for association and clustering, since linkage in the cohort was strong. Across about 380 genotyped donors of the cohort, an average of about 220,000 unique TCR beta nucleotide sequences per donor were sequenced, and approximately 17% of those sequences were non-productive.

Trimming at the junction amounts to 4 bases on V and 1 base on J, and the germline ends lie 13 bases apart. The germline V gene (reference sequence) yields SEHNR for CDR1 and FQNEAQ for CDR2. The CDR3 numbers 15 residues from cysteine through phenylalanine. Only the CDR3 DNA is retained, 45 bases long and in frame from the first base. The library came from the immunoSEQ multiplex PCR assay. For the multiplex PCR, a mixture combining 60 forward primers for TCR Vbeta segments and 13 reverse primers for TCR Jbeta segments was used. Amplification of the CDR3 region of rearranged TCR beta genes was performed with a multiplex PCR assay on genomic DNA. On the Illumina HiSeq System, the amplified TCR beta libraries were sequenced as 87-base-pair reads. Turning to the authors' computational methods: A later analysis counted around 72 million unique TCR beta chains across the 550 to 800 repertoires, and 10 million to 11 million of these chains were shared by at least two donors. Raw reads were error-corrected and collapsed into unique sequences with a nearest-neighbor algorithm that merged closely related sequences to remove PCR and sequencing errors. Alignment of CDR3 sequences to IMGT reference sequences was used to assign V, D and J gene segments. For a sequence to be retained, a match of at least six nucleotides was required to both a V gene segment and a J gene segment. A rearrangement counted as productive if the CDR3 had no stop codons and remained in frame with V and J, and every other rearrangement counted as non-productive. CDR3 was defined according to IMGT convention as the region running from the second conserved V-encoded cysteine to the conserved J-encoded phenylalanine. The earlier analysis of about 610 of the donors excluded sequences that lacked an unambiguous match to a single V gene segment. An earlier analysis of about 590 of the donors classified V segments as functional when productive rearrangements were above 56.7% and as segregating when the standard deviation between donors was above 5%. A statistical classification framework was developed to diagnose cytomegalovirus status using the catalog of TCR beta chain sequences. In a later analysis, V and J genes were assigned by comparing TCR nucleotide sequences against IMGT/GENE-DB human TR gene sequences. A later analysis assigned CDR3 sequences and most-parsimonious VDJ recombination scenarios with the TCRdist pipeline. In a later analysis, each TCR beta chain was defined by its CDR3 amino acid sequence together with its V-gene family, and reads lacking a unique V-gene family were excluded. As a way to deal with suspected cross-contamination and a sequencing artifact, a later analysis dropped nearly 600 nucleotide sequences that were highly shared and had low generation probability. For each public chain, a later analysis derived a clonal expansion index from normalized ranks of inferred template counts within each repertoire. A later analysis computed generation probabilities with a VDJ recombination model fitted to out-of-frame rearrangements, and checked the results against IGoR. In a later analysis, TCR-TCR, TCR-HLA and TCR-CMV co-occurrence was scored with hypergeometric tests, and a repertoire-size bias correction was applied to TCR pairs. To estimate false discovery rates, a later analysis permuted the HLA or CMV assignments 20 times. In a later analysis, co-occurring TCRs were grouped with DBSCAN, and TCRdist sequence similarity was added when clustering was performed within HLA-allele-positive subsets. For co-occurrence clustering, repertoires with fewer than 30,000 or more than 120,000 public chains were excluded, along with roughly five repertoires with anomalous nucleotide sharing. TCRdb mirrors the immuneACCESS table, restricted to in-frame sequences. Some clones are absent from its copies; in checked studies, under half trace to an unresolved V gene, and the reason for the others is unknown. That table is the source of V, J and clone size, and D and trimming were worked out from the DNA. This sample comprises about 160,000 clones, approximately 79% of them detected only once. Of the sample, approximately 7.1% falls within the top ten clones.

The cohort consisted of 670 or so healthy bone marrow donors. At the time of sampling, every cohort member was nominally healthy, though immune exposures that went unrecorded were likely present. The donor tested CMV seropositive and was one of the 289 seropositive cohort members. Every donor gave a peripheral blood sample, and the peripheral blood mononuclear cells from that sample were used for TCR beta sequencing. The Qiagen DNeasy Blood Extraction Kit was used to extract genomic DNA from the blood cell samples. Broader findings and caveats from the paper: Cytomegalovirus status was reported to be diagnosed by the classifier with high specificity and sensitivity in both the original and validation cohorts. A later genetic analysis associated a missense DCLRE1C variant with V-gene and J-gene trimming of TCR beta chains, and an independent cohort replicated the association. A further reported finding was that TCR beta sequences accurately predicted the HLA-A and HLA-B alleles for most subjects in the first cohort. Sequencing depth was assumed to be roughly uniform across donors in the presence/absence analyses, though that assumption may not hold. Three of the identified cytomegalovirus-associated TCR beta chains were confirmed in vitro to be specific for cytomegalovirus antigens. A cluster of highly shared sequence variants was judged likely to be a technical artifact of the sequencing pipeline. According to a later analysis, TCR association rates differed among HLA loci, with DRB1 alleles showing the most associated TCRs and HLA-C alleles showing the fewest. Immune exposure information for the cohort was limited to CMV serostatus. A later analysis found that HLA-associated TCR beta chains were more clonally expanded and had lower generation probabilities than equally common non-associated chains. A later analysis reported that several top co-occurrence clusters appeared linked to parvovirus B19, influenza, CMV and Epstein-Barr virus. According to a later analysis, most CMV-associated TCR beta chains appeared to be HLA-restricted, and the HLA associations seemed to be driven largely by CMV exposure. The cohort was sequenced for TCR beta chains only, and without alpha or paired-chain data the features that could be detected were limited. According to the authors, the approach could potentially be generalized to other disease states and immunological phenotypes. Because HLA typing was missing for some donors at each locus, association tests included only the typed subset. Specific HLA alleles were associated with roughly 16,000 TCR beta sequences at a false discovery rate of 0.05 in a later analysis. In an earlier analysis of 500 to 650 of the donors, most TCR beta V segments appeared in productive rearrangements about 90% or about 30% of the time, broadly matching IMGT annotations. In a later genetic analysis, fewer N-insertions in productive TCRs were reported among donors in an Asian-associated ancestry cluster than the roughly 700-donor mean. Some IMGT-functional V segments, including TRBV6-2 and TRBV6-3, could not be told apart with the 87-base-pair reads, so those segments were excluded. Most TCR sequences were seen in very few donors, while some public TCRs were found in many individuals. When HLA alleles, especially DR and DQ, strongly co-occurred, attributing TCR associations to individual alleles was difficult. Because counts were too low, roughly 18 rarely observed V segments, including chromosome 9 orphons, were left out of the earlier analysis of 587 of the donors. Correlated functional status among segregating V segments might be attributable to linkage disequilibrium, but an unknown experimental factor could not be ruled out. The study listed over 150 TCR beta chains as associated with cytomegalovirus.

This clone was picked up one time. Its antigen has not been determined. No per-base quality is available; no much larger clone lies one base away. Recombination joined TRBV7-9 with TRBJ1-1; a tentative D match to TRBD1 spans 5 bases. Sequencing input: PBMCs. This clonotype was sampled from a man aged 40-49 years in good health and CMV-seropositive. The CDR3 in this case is CASSSGRTTNTEAFF. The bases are TGTGCCAGCAGCTCTGGACGGACAACGAACACTGAAGCTTTCTTT.